The entry below gives a single TCR beta chain sequence along with its context. The antigen is not known. The data were produced by immunoSEQ multiplex PCR, yet TCRdb's version contains in-frame clones alone and is incomplete. This sample has over 30,000 clones, with 89% found just once. The CDR3 runs to 15 residues. V was shortened by 5 bases and J by 2 bases, with 13 bases between the two germline ends. The germline CDR1 and CDR2 sequences are SGHTA and FQGNSA. This sample is drawn from a study of OX40 agonist ivuxolimab in advanced cancers. Study-level points and caveats: The study found that CD8+ T cells averaged more expanded clones than CD4+.

Source: CD4+ or CD8+ T cells sorted from blood, taken in a trial of the OX40 agonist ivuxolimab. The J gene is TRBJ1-3, the V gene TRBV7-2, with D perhaps matching TRBD1 (6 bases). This TCR came from an adult with an advanced solid tumor such as melanoma, head and neck, liver or kidney cancer. CDR3 nucleotide sequence: TGTGCCAGCAGCGTAACCGGGACACCTGGAAACACCATATATTTT. Amino acid sequence: CASSVTGTPGNTIYF. Variable domain in full (rest from reference TRBV7-2 and TRBJ1-3): GAGVSQSPSNKVTEKGKDVELRCDPISGHTALYWYRQSLGQGLEFLIYFQGNSAPDKSGLPSDRFSAERTGGSVSTLTIQRTQQEDSAVYLCASSVTGTPGNTIYFGEGSWLTVV.